This T cell receptor (beta chain) was identified during a study of T cell responses to AZD1222 COVID-19 vaccine. The CDR3 has 16 amino acids. Trimming took off 4 bases at V and 0 bases at J, with 13 bases between the two ends. The germline gives CDR1 SGHRS, CDR2 YFSETQ. In the case of this clone: Antigen: not known.

Measured with immunoSEQ multiplex PCR; TCRdb has only the in-frame clones, and not every one. The data show about 120,000 clones, 90% to 95% seen once. Findings and limits, study-wide: Most donors were white British, females outnumbered males, and clonal diversity was possibly underestimated. Targeting of unmutated variant regions was reportedly seen in nearly half of spike-specific TCRs. None of the repertoires were sampled until the peak T cell response had passed.

The clonotype was recovered from an adult in good health. The chain couples TRBV5-1 to TRBJ1-4; D might be TRBD1 (6 bases). This specimen was peripheral blood, taken on day 0 of AZD1222 vaccination. The CDR3 is CASSGEGGATNEKLFF. As DNA, the CDR3 is TGCGCCAGCAGCGGTGAGGGGGGCGCAACTAATGAAAAACTGTTTTTT.